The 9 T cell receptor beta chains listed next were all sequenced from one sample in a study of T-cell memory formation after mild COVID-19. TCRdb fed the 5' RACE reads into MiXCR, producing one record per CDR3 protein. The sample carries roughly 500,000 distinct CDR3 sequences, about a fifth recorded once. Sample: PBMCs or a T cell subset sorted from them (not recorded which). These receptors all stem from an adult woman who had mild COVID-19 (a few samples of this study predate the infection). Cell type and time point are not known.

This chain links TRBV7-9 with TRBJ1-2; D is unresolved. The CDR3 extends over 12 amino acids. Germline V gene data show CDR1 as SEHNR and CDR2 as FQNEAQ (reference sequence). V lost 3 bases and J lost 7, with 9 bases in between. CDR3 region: CASSLDAPGYTF. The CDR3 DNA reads TGTGCCAGCAGCTTGGATGCACCTGGCTACACCTTC.

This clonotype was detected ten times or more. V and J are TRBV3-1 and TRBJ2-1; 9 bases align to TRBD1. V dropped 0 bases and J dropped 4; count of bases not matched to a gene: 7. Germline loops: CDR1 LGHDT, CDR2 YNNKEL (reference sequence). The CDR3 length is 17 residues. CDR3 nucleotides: TGTGCCAGCAGCCAAGATGAGGGACAGGGCTATTACAATGAGCAGTTCTTC. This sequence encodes CASSQDEGQGYYNEQFF.

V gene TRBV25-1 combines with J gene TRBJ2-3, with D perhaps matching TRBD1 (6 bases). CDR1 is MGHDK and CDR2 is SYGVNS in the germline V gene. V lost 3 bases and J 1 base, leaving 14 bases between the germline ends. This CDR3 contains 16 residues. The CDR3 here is CASSEDRIGGTDTQYF. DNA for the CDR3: TGTGCCAGCAGTGAGGACAGAATCGGGGGCACAGATACGCAGTATTTT. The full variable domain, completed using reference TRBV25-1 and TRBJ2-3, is EADIYQTPRYLVIGTGKKITLECSQTMGHDKMYWYQQDPGMELHLIHYSYGVNSTEKGDLSSESTVSRIRTEHFPLTLESARPSHTSQYLCASSEDRIGGTDTQYFGPGTRLTVL.

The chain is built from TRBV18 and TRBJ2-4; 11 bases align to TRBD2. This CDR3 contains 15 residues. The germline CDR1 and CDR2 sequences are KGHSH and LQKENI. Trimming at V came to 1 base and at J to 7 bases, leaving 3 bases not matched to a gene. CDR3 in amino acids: CASSPRVAGGNIQYF. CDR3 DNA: TGTGCCAGCTCACCACGAGTAGCGGGAGGGAACATTCAGTACTTC. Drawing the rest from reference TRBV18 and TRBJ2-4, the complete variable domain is NAGVMQNPRHLVRRRGQEARLRCSPMKGHSHVYWYRQLPEEGLKFMVYLQKENIIDESGMPKERFSAEFPKEGPSILRIQQVVRGDSAAYFCASSPRVAGGNIQYFGAGTRLSVL.

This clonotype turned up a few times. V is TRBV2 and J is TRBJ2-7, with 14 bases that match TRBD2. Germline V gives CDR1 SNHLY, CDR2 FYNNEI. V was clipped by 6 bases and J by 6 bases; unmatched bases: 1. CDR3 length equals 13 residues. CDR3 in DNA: TGTGCCAGCAGGGGGACTAGCGGGAGCGAGCAGTACTTC. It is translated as CASRGTSGSEQYF.

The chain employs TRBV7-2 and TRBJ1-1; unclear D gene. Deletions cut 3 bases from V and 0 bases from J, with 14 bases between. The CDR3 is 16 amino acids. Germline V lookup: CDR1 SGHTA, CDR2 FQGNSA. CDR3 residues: CASSFPQETMNTEAFF. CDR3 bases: TGTGCCAGCAGCTTTCCTCAGGAGACCATGAACACTGAAGCTTTCTTT.

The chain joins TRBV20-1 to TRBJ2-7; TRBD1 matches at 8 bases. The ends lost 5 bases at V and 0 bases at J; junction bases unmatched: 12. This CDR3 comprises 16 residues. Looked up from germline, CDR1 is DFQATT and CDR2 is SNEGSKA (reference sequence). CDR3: CSAPFNRDRSSYEQYF. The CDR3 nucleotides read TGCAGTGCTCCGTTTAACCGGGACAGGAGCTCCTACGAGCAGTACTTC.

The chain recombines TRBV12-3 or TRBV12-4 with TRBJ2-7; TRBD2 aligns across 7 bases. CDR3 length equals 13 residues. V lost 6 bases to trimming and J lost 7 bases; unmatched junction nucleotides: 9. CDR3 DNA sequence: TGTGCCAGCAGCCCCGGTCTAGCGGCTGAGCAGTACTTC. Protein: CASSPGLAAEQYF.

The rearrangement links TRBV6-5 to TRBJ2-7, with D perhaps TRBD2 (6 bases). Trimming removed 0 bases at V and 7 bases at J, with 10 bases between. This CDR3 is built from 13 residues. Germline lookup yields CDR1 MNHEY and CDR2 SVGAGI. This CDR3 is CASSYSSGGEQYF. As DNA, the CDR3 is TGTGCCAGCAGTTACTCTAGCGGAGGAGAGCAGTACTTC.